This is a list of T cell receptor beta chains from one sample in a study of regulatory T cells in long-lasting Graves disease. Each CDR3 protein is one row after TCRdb ran MiXCR on the multiplex PCR reads. The sample yields approximately 400,000 distinct CDR3 sequences, roughly 25% seen once. This material consisted of peripheral blood mononuclear cells (PBMCs), taken when the disease was refractory, from a patient treated with antithyroid drugs. The receptors come from a woman between 40 and 50 years old with Graves disease. Both conserved end residues are part of each CDR3. The D gene is left open where the match is weak. Expanded clones get a size class; other rows say once, few or many, or leave the size out.

v_call	clone_size	d_call	j_call	cdr3_aa	cdr3_nt
TRBV28	.	TRBD1	TRBJ2-4	CASSLGGDRDHIQYF	TGTGCCAGCAGTTTGGGGGGGGACAGGGACCACATTCAGTACTTC
TRBV12-3/TRBV12-4	many	.	TRBJ2-2	CASSPMRRRTNTGELFF	TGTGCCAGCAGTCCGATGAGGAGGAGGACGAACACCGGGGAGCTGTTTTTT
TRBV7-8	many	.	TRBJ2-4	CASSESLVALDIQYF	TGTGCCAGCAGCGAATCACTAGTAGCCCTGGACATTCAGTACTTC
TRBV19	.	.	TRBJ2-2	CASSIQTVDTGELFF	TGTGCCAGTAGTATTCAAACTGTGGACACCGGGGAGCTGTTTTTT
TRBV5-6	few	TRBD1	TRBJ2-5	CASSLMTGYQETQYF	TGTGCCAGCAGCTTAATGACAGGGTACCAAGAGACCCAGTACTTC
TRBV19	.	TRBD1	TRBJ1-4	CASSLTGGGFRNEKLFF	TGTGCCAGTAGTTTAACAGGGGGCGGCTTCCGGAATGAAAAACTGTTTTTT
TRBV20-1	many	TRBD1	TRBJ2-7	CSANRGTHEQYF	TGCAGTGCTAACAGGGGTACCCACGAGCAGTACTTC
TRBV7-9	few	TRBD1	TRBJ1-2	CAGGTELNYGYTF	TGTGCCGGGGGGACAGAGCTTAACTATGGCTACACCTTC
TRBV10-3	many	.	TRBJ2-5	CAISVLGNQETQYF	TGTGCCATCAGTGTACTAGGGAACCAAGAGACCCAGTACTTC
TRBV28	.	TRBD2	TRBJ2-1	CASSLIRRDLLAVVVEQFF	TGTGCCAGCAGTTTGATCCGGCGGGATCTACTAGCGGTGGTGGTTGAGCAGTTCTTC
TRBV25-1	.	.	TRBJ2-6	CASRGVGGANVLTF	TGTGCCAGCAGGGGGGTCGGTGGGGCCAACGTCCTGACTTTC
TRBV20-1	many	.	TRBJ2-7	CSARGSPMEQYF	TGCAGTGCTAGAGGTTCGCCCATGGAGCAGTACTTC
TRBV10-3	many	TRBD2	TRBJ2-7	CAISTSGGATKQYF	TGTGCCATCAGCACTAGCGGTGGGGCTACGAAGCAGTACTTC
TRBV28	.	.	TRBJ1-4	CASIPTATTNEKLFF	TGTGCCAGCATCCCGACAGCTACAACTAATGAAAAACTGTTTTTT
TRBV29-1	many	TRBD1	TRBJ2-5	CSVFGQGAQETQYF	TGCAGCGTTTTCGGACAGGGGGCCCAAGAGACCCAGTACTTC
TRBV4-1	.	.	TRBJ1-4	CASSQVYPTNEKLFF	TGCGCCAGCAGCCAAGTGTACCCAACTAATGAAAAACTGTTTTTT
TRBV28	many	TRBD1	TRBJ1-2	CASSPDRPGGGYTF	TGTGCCAGCAGTCCGGACAGGCCGGGGGGTGGCTACACCTTC
TRBV5-1	.	.	TRBJ2-7	CASSIGREEGYEQYF	TGCGCCAGCAGCATCGGCCGGGAAGAGGGCTACGAGCAGTACTTC
TRBV27	few	TRBD1	TRBJ2-7	CASTSGTGFGEQYF	TGTGCCAGCACCTCGGGGACAGGGTTTGGCGAGCAGTACTTC
TRBV5-4	.	TRBD2	TRBJ2-7	CASSSLLAGGGEQYF	TGTGCCAGCAGCTCGTTACTAGCGGGAGGTGGTGAGCAGTACTTC